The sequence of this T cell receptor (beta chain) was determined in a study of blood T cell repertoires in COVID-19. V dropped 4 bases and J dropped 5; count of bases not matched to a gene: 9. The CDR3 has 15 residues. Per the germline V gene, CDR1 is SGHKS and CDR2 is YYEKEE (reference sequence). This clone has a single count. The protocol was immunoSEQ multiplex PCR, while the TCRdb copy is restricted to in-frame clones and leaves out a portion. The repertoire holds 120,000 or so clones, about 85% seen once, with under 8% in the top ten. The sequence was collected from a man older than 75 with active or convalescent COVID-19. This chain joins TRBV5-5 and TRBJ1-5, with 7 bases matching TRBD1. Sample: peripheral blood. CDR3 nucleotide sequence: TGTGCCAGCAGCCGGGGACAGAACCACTATCAGCCCCAGCATTTT. Translating it yields CASSRGQNHYQPQHF.